A single sample gave rise to the 8 T cell receptor beta chains below, sequenced in a study of blood T cells in healthy people across ages. Then a second PCR, running roughly 7 to 11 cycles, was carried out with a sample-barcoded 5' primer and a J-beta primer mix. One entry per CDR3 protein results from TCRdb running MiXCR on the 5' RACE reads. The data show roughly 570,000 distinct CDR3 sequences, with approximately 27% seen just once and around 20% held by the top ten. The sample consisted of blood. The receptors come from a woman aged 70 to 79 in good health.

In its sample, this clonotype was seen a few times. This sequence joins TRBV9 and TRBJ2-5; a weak D match, TRBD2 (5 bases). The J call may be faulty, since TRBJ2-1 better matches the DNA end. The CDR3 is 15 amino acids. Looked up from germline, CDR1 is SGDLS and CDR2 is YYNGEE. CDR3 in DNA: TGTGCCAGCAGCGTAAGTCCCTCCGAGGGCAATGAGCAGTTCTTC. This translates into CASSVSPSEGNEQFF.

V usage is TRBV11-2 and J usage is TRBJ2-7, with D tentatively TRBD2 (5 bases). The germline V gene encodes CDR1 SGHAT and CDR2 FQNNGV. This CDR3 has 11 amino acids. The V and J ends lost 5 bases and 7 bases respectively, with 9 bases between them. CDR3 amino acids: CASSPWEEQYF. CDR3 bases: TGTGCCAGCAGCCCGTGGGAGGAGCAGTACTTC.

This chain uses TRBV20-1 with TRBJ2-7; possibly TRBD2 for D (5 bases). V dropped 1 base and J dropped 3 bases, with 13 bases sitting between them. This CDR3 region has 14 residues. Germline CDR1 and CDR2: DFQATT and SNEGSKA (reference sequence). The CDR3, as DNA: TGCAGTGCTAGAGGGCAGTCCCGGGGCTACGAGCAGTACTTC. Translation gives CSARGQSRGYEQYF.

There are a few counts of this clonotype. J is TRBJ2-1 and V is TRBV20-1, with 8 bases lining up with TRBD2. The J call may be wrong; the DNA end is better matched by TRBJ2-5. Germline CDR1 and CDR2: DFQATT and SNEGSKA (reference sequence). This CDR3 comprises 15 residues. CDR3 in amino acids: CSARIPGGPEETQYF. DNA for the CDR3: TGCAGTGCTAGGATCCCGGGGGGGCCGGAAGAGACCCAGTACTTC.

The chain couples TRBV7-9 to TRBJ1-1, with TRBD1 matching 10 bases. V lost 5 bases and J lost 6; bases outside the gene matches: 6. Germline V gives CDR1 SEHNR, CDR2 FQNEAQ (reference sequence). The CDR3 spans 14 residues. In nucleotides, the CDR3 is TGTGCCAGCAGCCGCGGACAGGGGGAATCTGAAGCTTTCTTT. Translated: CASSRGQGESEAFF.

The sample holds a few counts of this clonotype. The chain combines TRBV7-9 with TRBJ2-7; possibly TRBD1 for D (5 bases). V dropped 3 bases and J dropped 7 bases, with 13 bases sitting between them. The CDR3 runs to 13 residues. Germline-derived CDR1 and CDR2 are SEHNR and FQNEAQ (reference sequence). The CDR3 loop reads CASSFSQGLEQYF. The CDR3 DNA is TGTGCCAGCAGCTTCAGCCAGGGTCTGGAGCAGTACTTC.

This chain uses TRBV11-2 with TRBJ2-5; 11 bases are a match to TRBD2. Losses at the gene ends were 2 bases for V and 2 bases for J; bases not matched to a gene: 4. Germline V gives CDR1 SGHAT, CDR2 FQNNGV. This CDR3 comprises 16 residues. CDR3 coding DNA: TGTGCCAGCAGCTTATCTTCTAGCGGGGGGCAAGAGACCCAGTACTTC. This gives the protein CASSLSSSGGQETQYF.

There are a few counts of this clonotype. The chain carries TRBV4-2 and TRBJ1-5; 9 bases match TRBD1. J gave up 8 bases and V 3 bases, and 11 bases lay outside the gene matches. The CDR3 is 16 amino acids. Germline loops: CDR1 LGHNA, CDR2 YNFKEQ. CDR3 nucleotides: TGTGCCAGCAGCCAGATGGGGACAGGGAATTGGGAGCCCCAGCATTTT. It codes for CASSQMGTGNWEPQHF.